What follows is one T cell receptor (beta chain) and its context. This specimen comes from a study of blood T cell repertoires in COVID-19. The CDR3 runs 18 residues. V was cut by 6 bases and J by 1 base, with 19 bases left in between. In germline, CDR1 is SGHTA, CDR2 FQGNSA. Sequencing used immunoSEQ multiplex PCR; TCRdb keeps in-frame clones, though not all of them. The data show 190,000 or so clones, around nine tenths seen once. The chain has TRBV7-2 and TRBJ1-6; the D is unclear. This sequence was found in a middle-aged man with active or convalescent COVID-19. The sequencing sample was made of peripheral blood. Here the CDR3 DNA reads TGTGCCAGCAGTAGAAGCGGCTCGGTGGGGTCCTATAATTCACCCCTCCACTTT. Protein sequence: CASSRSGSVGSYNSPLHF.